Listed here are 27 T cell receptor beta chains from one sample, sequenced in a study of regulatory T cells in long-lasting Graves disease. Time point here: newly diagnosed GD, antithyroid drugs for less than 3 months. There was RNA extracted from PBMCs, and the TCR library was made from it. HTBI primers from iRepertoire and Arm-PCR of CDR3 regions yielded the TCR beta libraries. One entry per CDR3 protein, called by TCRdb with MiXCR from the multiplex PCR reads. The table records 350,000 to 500,000 distinct CDR3 sequences, around 17% of them present only once. This same sample was also part of a study on T cells in Graves' hyperthyroidism and ophthalmopathy.

Specimen: peripheral blood mononuclear cells (PBMCs), collected at new diagnosis, from a patient treated with antithyroid drugs. The origin of the receptors is a woman between 18 and 30 years old with Graves disease.

A few counts support this clonotype. The V and J genes are TRBV5-6 and TRBJ2-7; 12 bases are shared with TRBD1. The germline gives CDR1 SGHDT, CDR2 YYEEEE. The CDR3 runs to 15 residues. The V gene end was trimmed by 2 bases and the J gene end by 6 bases; junction bases not matched to a gene: 6. CDR3 DNA sequence: TGTGCCAGCAGCTTCGAGGGGACAGGGGGCGCCGAGCAGTACTTC. It yields the protein CASSFEGTGGAEQYF. Based on the CDR3 plus reference TRBV5-6 and TRBJ2-7, the full variable domain is DAGVTQSPTHLIKTRGQQVTLRCSPKSGHDTVSWYQQALGQGPQFIFQYYEEEERQRGNFPDRFSGHQFPNYSSELNVNALLLGDSALYLCASSFEGTGGAEQYFGPGTRLTVT.

A word on this clonotype: As the CDR3 is not closed by the conserved phenylalanine or tryptophan, this likely results from a read error. This sequence joins TRBV7-8 and TRBJ2-3; 10 nucleotides align to TRBD2. From germline, CDR1 is SGHVS and CDR2 FQNEAQ. This CDR3 is 14 amino acids long. Losses at the gene ends were 5 bases for V and 5 bases for J; bases not matched to a gene: 4. The CDR3 spells CASSVLAGKDTQYS. The CDR3 region has the DNA TGTGCCAGCAGCGTACTAGCGGGAAAAGATACGCAGTATTCT.

At least ten counts were recorded for this clonotype. The genes are TRBV7-9 and TRBJ2-7; D is unresolved. This CDR3 has 12 residues. Germline V gene sequence: CDR1 SEHNR, CDR2 FQNEAQ (reference sequence). Trimming took off 2 bases at V and 4 bases at J, with 6 bases between the two ends. This chain's CDR3 is CASSLSQYEQYF. The CDR3, as DNA: TGTGCCAGCAGCTTAAGCCAGTACGAGCAGTACTTC.

This clonotype was seen a handful of times. The chain combines TRBV6-5 with TRBJ2-1; weak D call: TRBD2 (6 bases). V dropped 0 bases and J dropped 8 bases, with 23 bases sitting between them. The length of the CDR3 is 18 residues. Germline-derived CDR1 and CDR2 are MNHEY and SVGAGI. The DNA for the CDR3 is TGTGCCAGCAGTTACTCCGGGGGACCCCCTTCTTTTAGGCATGAGCAGTTCTTC. It encodes CASSYSGGPPSFRHEQFF.

The chain couples TRBV18 to TRBJ1-3; no clear D. The V and J ends lost 2 bases and 5 bases respectively, with 16 bases between them. CDR1 and CDR2 (germline): KGHSH, LQKENI. The CDR3 covers 16 residues. DNA for the CDR3: TGTGCCAGCTCACCATCTCTACAGAAACGAAGAAACACCATATATTTT. Translating it yields CASSPSLQKRRNTIYF.

The sample holds many counts of this clonotype. This rearrangement joins TRBV11-2 to TRBJ1-5, with D unresolved. V was shortened by 5 bases and J by 2 bases, with 10 bases between the two germline ends. CDR1 SGHAT and CDR2 FQNNGV come from the germline V gene. This CDR3 is 14 amino acids long. CDR3 residues: CASSPRWGNQPQHF. The CDR3 DNA follows: TGTGCCAGCAGCCCCAGATGGGGCAATCAGCCCCAGCATTTT.

This clonotype was counted only a few times. The chain carries TRBV11-3 and TRBJ1-1, with a weak D call TRBD1 (5 bases). Per the germline V gene, CDR1 is SGHNT and CDR2 is YENEEA. The germline V and J ends were trimmed by 2 bases and 10 bases, with 14 bases remaining between them. The CDR3 contains 13 residues. The CDR3 loop reads CASSLRGEGVAFF. CDR3 nucleotide sequence: TGTGCCAGCAGCTTACGAGGGGAAGGGGTAGCTTTCTTT.

The chain couples TRBV15 to TRBJ2-1, with 10 bases aligning to TRBD1. With V trimmed by 0 bases and J by 10 bases, 12 bases remained unmatched. The CDR3 runs to 17 residues. Germline V gene sequence: CDR1 LNHNV, CDR2 YYDKDF (reference sequence). CDR3 loop: CATSRDFRQGARKEQFF. CDR3 coding DNA: TGTGCCACCAGCAGAGATTTTCGACAGGGGGCGCGGAAGGAGCAGTTCTTC.

This clonotype was seen repeatedly, ten times or more. V is TRBV2 and J is TRBJ2-3, with TRBD2 matching 10 bases. The CDR3 consists of 15 residues. J was trimmed by 6 bases and V by 4 bases; bases with no gene match: 7. Looked up from germline, CDR1 is SNHLY and CDR2 is FYNNEI. CDR3 sequence reads: CASSVVGLASDTQYF. CDR3 nucleotides: TGTGCCAGCAGTGTGGTGGGACTAGCGTCGGATACGCAGTATTTT.

This clonotype was seen repeatedly, ten times or more. The V gene is TRBV5-1, the J gene TRBJ2-5, with 10 positions matching TRBD2. There are 15 residues in the CDR3. The germline V gene has CDR1 SGHRS and CDR2 YFSETQ. The J segment lost 5 bases and the V segment lost 4 bases, leaving 8 bases of the junction unmatched. The CDR3 DNA reads TGCGCCAGCAGCAGTACGGGACTAGCGACGGAGACCCAGTACTTC. Translated, it gives CASSSTGLATETQYF.

This clonotype has ten or more counts. This chain links TRBV28 with TRBJ1-2; D not certain. Trimming took off 2 bases at V and 4 bases at J, with 11 bases between the two ends. Germline V gene sequence: CDR1 MDHEN, CDR2 SYDVKM. CDR3 size: 14 residues. CDR3 amino acids: CASSLRSESYGYTF. For the CDR3, the DNA is TGTGCCAGCAGTTTACGGTCAGAGTCCTATGGCTACACCTTC.

With respect to this clonotype: This may come from a read error, since a much larger clone is one base off. The gene calls are TRBV6-1 and TRBJ1-2, with a tentative D call TRBD1 (6 bases). CDR1 is MNHNS, CDR2 SASEGT, per germline. CDR3 length: 16 amino acids. V gave up 5 bases and J gave up 8 bases, with 24 bases separating them. The chain's CDR3 is CASSMDSLGTIVGYTF. In DNA, the CDR3 is TGTGCCAGCAGTATGGACAGCCTAGGGACTATTGTGGGCTACACCTTC.

There are many counts of this clonotype. The chain carries TRBV12-3 or TRBV12-4 and TRBJ2-1; TRBD2 matches 11 bases. This CDR3 is built from 15 residues. V lost 6 bases to trimming and J lost 6 bases; unmatched junction nucleotides: 7. CDR3 coding DNA: TGTGCCAGCAGCCTGGGACTAGCGGAAACCAATGAGCAGTTCTTC. It specifies CASSLGLAETNEQFF.

As to this clonotype: A much larger clone differs from this one at a single base, so this may be a read error. V gene TRBV27 combines with J gene TRBJ2-5, with D unclear. The CDR3 covers 15 residues. Germline CDR1 is MNHEY and CDR2 is SMNVEV (reference sequence). V gave up 1 base and J gave up 6 bases, with 15 bases separating them. CDR3 loop: CASSLYCDEVQTQYF. Here the CDR3 DNA reads TGTGCCAGCAGTTTATATTGTGATGAGGTGCAGACCCAGTACTTC.

The rearrangement uses TRBV12-3 or TRBV12-4 and TRBJ2-2; 8 nucleotides align to TRBD1. Unmatched junction bases numbered 6, after V lost 5 bases and J lost 7 bases. There are 14 residues in the CDR3. The CDR3 here is CASSLTGAVGELFF. The CDR3 DNA reads TGTGCCAGCAGTCTGACAGGGGCGGTCGGGGAGCTGTTTTTT.

This clonotype was detected ten times or more. V usage is TRBV19 and J usage is TRBJ2-7; a weak D match, TRBD2 (5 bases). Germline V gene data show CDR1 as LNHDA and CDR2 as SQIVND (reference sequence). This CDR3 region has 13 residues. Between the trimmed V and J ends, which lost 5 bases and 3 bases, there was a span of 11 bases. The CDR3 coding sequence is TGTGCCAGTAGTCCAACGGGGATCTACGAGCAGTACTTC. Its translation is CASSPTGIYEQYF.

This clonotype was seen ten or more times. CDR3 loop: CASSYSGGSYEQYF. DNA of the CDR3: TGTGCCAGCAGTTACTCTGGCGGTTCCTACGAGCAGTACTTC. V gene TRBV6-5 combines with J gene TRBJ2-7, with D uncertain. V dropped 0 bases and J dropped 1 base, with 7 bases sitting between them. Germline lookup yields CDR1 MNHEY and CDR2 SVGAGI. This CDR3 spans 14 amino acids.

This clonotype was seen just once. The chain has TRBV12-3 or TRBV12-4 and TRBJ1-3; D may be TRBD1 (5 bases). V was pared by 6 bases and J by 4 bases, with 19 bases between. The CDR3 is 16 amino acids. DNA of the CDR3: TGTGCCAGCAGACCACGGATCGGGACGAGGGGAAACACCATATATTTT. Translation gives CASRPRIGTRGNTIYF.

The V gene is TRBV27, the J gene TRBJ1-1; D remains ambiguous. The V gene's germline CDR1 is MNHEY and CDR2 SMNVEV (reference sequence). This CDR3 comprises 14 residues. V shed 6 bases and J shed 4 bases, with 15 bases lying between them. The CDR3 spells CASSPGPYFTEAFF. DNA for the CDR3: TGTGCCAGCAGCCCCGGGCCCTATTTCACTGAAGCTTTCTTT.

This clonotype was found many times. This chain joins TRBV28 and TRBJ1-1; D not certain. Germline V gene sequence: CDR1 MDHEN, CDR2 SYDVKM. The CDR3 is made up of 15 amino acids. V shed 6 bases and J shed 0 bases, with 14 bases lying between them. The CDR3 loop reads CASRAELHMNTEAFF. The CDR3 bases are TGTGCCAGCAGGGCAGAACTACACATGAACACTGAAGCTTTCTTT.

The table lists this clonotype with a few counts. The rearrangement uses TRBV28 and TRBJ2-1; no definite D call. Germline CDR1 and CDR2: MDHEN and SYDVKM. The CDR3 runs 15 residues. The V end lost 6 bases, the J end lost 0 bases, and 12 bases lay between the germline ends. The DNA of the CDR3 is TGTGCCAGCAGCCGAAAACTCTTCTCCTACAATGAGCAGTTCTTC. Protein product: CASSRKLFSYNEQFF. Based on the CDR3 plus reference TRBV28 and TRBJ2-1, the full variable domain is DVKVTQSSRYLVKRTGEKVFLECVQDMDHENMFWYRQDPGLGLRLIYFSYDVKMKEKGDIPEGYSVSREKKERFSLILESASTNQTSMYLCASSRKLFSYNEQFFGPGTRLTVL.

This clonotype has ten or more counts. The chain joins TRBV28 to TRBJ2-3, with 8 bases fitting TRBD2. The V and J ends lost 5 bases and 6 bases, in that order; junction bases with no gene match: 10. Germline V lookup: CDR1 MDHEN, CDR2 SYDVKM. The CDR3 totals 15 residues. The CDR3 loop reads CASSSSGTHGDTQYF. In nucleotides, the CDR3 is TGTGCCAGCAGTAGTAGCGGGACCCATGGGGATACGCAGTATTTT. Filled out from reference TRBV28 and TRBJ2-3, the complete variable domain reads DVKVTQSSRYLVKRTGEKVFLECVQDMDHENMFWYRQDPGLGLRLIYFSYDVKMKEKGDIPEGYSVSREKKERFSLILESASTNQTSMYLCASSSSGTHGDTQYFGPGTRLTVL.

This clonotype was counted between two and nine times. The CDR3 DNA sequence: TGCGCCAGCAGCTTACCAGGGAGGGAAACTGAAGCTTTCTTT. Translated: CASSLPGRETEAFF. V usage is TRBV5-1 and J usage is TRBJ1-1; TRBD1 is a possible D gene (5 bases). Germline V gene lookup returns CDR1 SGHRS and CDR2 YFSETQ. The CDR3 is 14 residues long. The ends were cut back, 2 bases at V and 5 bases at J, with 13 bases in the middle. Together with reference TRBV5-1 and TRBJ1-1, the CDR3 gives the full variable domain: KAGVTQTPRYLIKTRGQQVTLSCSPISGHRSVSWYQQTPGQGLQFLFEYFSETQRNKGNFPGRFSGRQFSNSRSEMNVSTLELGDSALYLCASSLPGRETEAFFGQGTRLTVV.

This clonotype has only a few counts. V gene TRBV10-3 combines with J gene TRBJ2-3; 10 positions agree with TRBD2. Germline V gene lookup returns CDR1 ENHRY and CDR2 SYGVKD. With V trimmed by 4 bases and J by 4 bases, 14 bases remained unmatched. CDR3 size: 18 residues. The CDR3 here is CAISGMMSGRAVSDTQYF. DNA for the CDR3: TGTGCCATCAGTGGAATGATGAGCGGGAGGGCCGTGTCAGATACGCAGTATTTT.

This chain uses TRBV28 with TRBJ2-1; D may correspond to TRBD1 or TRBD2 (7 bases each). Looked up from germline, CDR1 is MDHEN and CDR2 is SYDVKM. The germline V and J ends were trimmed by 5 bases and 14 bases, with 22 bases remaining between them. The CDR3 is 14 residues long. CDR3 sequence: CASSINPGGAEKFF. The CDR3 DNA follows: TGTGCCAGCAGTATCAACCCAGGGGGGGCGGAGAAGTTCTTC. Using reference TRBV28 and TRBJ2-1 for the parts outside the CDR3, the full variable domain is DVKVTQSSRYLVKRTGEKVFLECVQDMDHENMFWYRQDPGLGLRLIYFSYDVKMKEKGDIPEGYSVSREKKERFSLILESASTNQTSMYLCASSINPGGAEKFFGPGTRLTVL.

This clonotype has ten or more counts. J is TRBJ2-1 and V is TRBV30; no firm D call. V was trimmed by 3 bases and J by 0 bases, leaving 12 bases between them. CDR3 length equals 15 residues. The germline CDR1 and CDR2 sequences are GTSNPN and SVGIG (reference sequence). The CDR3 nucleotides read TGTGCCTGGAGCGGAACGCTCTTCTCCTACAATGAGCAGTTCTTC. The encoded protein is CAWSGTLFSYNEQFF. Full variable domain (missing parts from reference TRBV30 and TRBJ2-1): SQTIHQWPATLVQPVGSPLSLECTVEGTSNPNLYWYRQAAGRGLQLLFYSVGIGQISSEVPQNLSASRPQDRQFILSSKKLLLSDSGFYLCAWSGTLFSYNEQFFGPGTRLTVL.

This clonotype was recorded many times. The chain carries TRBV27 and TRBJ2-1, with a tentative D call TRBD1 (5 bases). Germline-derived CDR1 and CDR2 are MNHEY and SMNVEV (reference sequence). The CDR3 covers 14 residues. V gave up 5 bases and J gave up 8 bases, with 16 bases separating them. The chain's CDR3 is CASSPSRGWDEQFF. CDR3 DNA: TGTGCCAGCAGTCCCTCTAGGGGTTGGGATGAGCAGTTCTTC.